These T cell receptor beta chains were read from a single sample in a study of blood T cell repertoires in COVID-19. Generated by immunoSEQ multiplex PCR, the TCRdb table keeps only in-frame clones and is missing some. The table has under 15,000 clones, just under 80% seen once. Material: peripheral blood. The receptor set was obtained from a human donor in a cohort sampled during active COVID-19. CDR3s include the opening cysteine and the closing phenylalanine or tryptophan. Fields, in order: V gene, clone size, D gene, J gene, CDR3 protein, CDR3 DNA. The D gene is left open where the match is weak. A row's size may be missing; if present it is once, few, many or a size class.

TRBV7-9	NA	NA	TRBJ1-4	CASSLGGGDEKLFF	TGTGCCAGCAGCTTAGGCGGGGGAGATGAAAAACTGTTTTTT
TRBV20-1	NA	TRBD1	TRBJ2-1	CSARAGIDRGNEQFF	TGCAGTGCTCGTGCAGGGATTGACAGGGGCAATGAGCAGTTCTTC
TRBV2	NA	NA	TRBJ2-3	CASSQLATQYF	TGTGCCAGCAGTCAGTTAGCAACGCAGTATTTT
TRBV3-1/TRBV3-2	NA	NA	TRBJ1-1	CASSQEGRGPEAFF	TGTGCCAGCAGCCAAGAAGGGCGGGGCCCTGAAGCTTTCTTT
TRBV6-5	NA	NA	TRBJ2-5	CASRNNGETQYF	TGTGCCAGCAGAAATAACGGGGAGACCCAGTACTTC
TRBV2	NA	TRBD1	TRBJ1-2	CASRGGTGPAGYGYTF	TGTGCCAGCAGGGGGGGGACAGGCCCCGCGGGTTATGGCTACACCTTC
TRBV3-1/TRBV3-2	once	NA	TRBJ1-5	CASSSIVGNQPQHF	TGTGCCAGCAGCAGCATAGTAGGCAATCAGCCCCAGCATTTT
TRBV5-1	NA	TRBD1	TRBJ1-1	CASSLEGTGGTEAFF	TGCGCCAGCAGCTTGGAAGGGACAGGGGGCACTGAAGCTTTCTTT
TRBV4-3	NA	TRBD1	TRBJ2-1	CASSQAVTGFYNEQFF	TGCGCCAGCAGCCAAGCCGTGACAGGGTTCTACAATGAGCAGTTCTTC
TRBV19	NA	NA	TRBJ1-1	CASSRTPMNTEAFF	TGTGCCAGTAGTAGGACACCGATGAACACTGAAGCTTTCTTT
TRBV5-6	NA	NA	TRBJ1-1	CASSPLTDMNTEAFF	TGTGCCAGCAGCCCGTTGACAGATATGAACACTGAAGCTTTCTTT
TRBV30	NA	TRBD1	TRBJ1-6	CAWSVRAGTVSPLHF	TGTGCCTGGAGTGTAAGGGCCGGGACAGTTTCACCCCTCCACTTT
TRBV5-5	NA	NA	TRBJ1-6	CASSLVGGAFVSPLHF	TGTGCCAGCAGCTTGGTAGGGGGAGCCTTTGTTTCACCCCTCCACTTT
TRBV7-2	NA	NA	TRBJ1-1	CASSLEQDTEAFF	TGTGCCAGCAGCTTAGAACAGGACACTGAAGCTTTCTTT
TRBV2	NA	TRBD2	TRBJ2-5	CATSTGTSGKTQYF	TGTGCCACCTCAACCGGGACTAGCGGCAAGACCCAGTACTTC
TRBV29-1	NA	NA	TRBJ2-3	CSVVRGRADTQYF	TGCAGCGTTGTGAGGGGGAGGGCAGATACGCAGTATTTT
TRBV10-3	NA	NA	TRBJ1-4	CAISELGPKEKLFF	TGTGCCATCAGTGAGCTGGGCCCTAAAGAAAAACTGTTTTTT
TRBV18	once	NA	TRBJ2-5	CASSPGRGETQYF	TGTGCCAGCTCACCAGGGCGGGGAGAGACCCAGTACTTC
TRBV11-3	NA	TRBD1	TRBJ1-3	CASSFRGQSVGNTIYF	TGTGCCAGCAGCTTCAGGGGGCAAAGTGTTGGAAACACCATATATTTT
TRBV12-3/TRBV12-4	NA	NA	TRBJ1-2	CASTRQINYGYTF	TGTGCCAGCACTCGACAGATTAACTATGGCTACACCTTC
TRBV5-5	NA	NA	TRBJ1-1	CASSGGLTEAFF	TGTGCCAGCAGCGGGGGACTCACAGAAGCTTTCTTT
TRBV2	once	NA	TRBJ2-7	CASNRGPYEQYF	TGTGCCAGCAACCGGGGTCCCTACGAGCAGTACTTC
TRBV5-4	NA	NA	TRBJ2-3	CASSLGQGVDTQYF	TGTGCCAGCAGCTTGGGGCAGGGTGTAGATACGCAGTATTTT
TRBV7-8	NA	TRBD1	TRBJ1-2	CASSSTGALGGYTF	TGTGCCAGCAGCTCGACAGGGGCCTTGGGAGGCTACACCTTC
TRBV7-2	NA	TRBD1	TRBJ2-3	CASSGDRGRKDTQYF	TGTGCCAGCAGCGGTGACAGGGGGCGCAAAGATACGCAGTATTTT
TRBV5-1	once	NA	TRBJ1-6	CASRREVKLYNSPLHF	TGCGCCAGCAGGAGAGAGGTGAAACTTTATAATTCACCCCTCCACTTT
TRBV7-9	NA	NA	TRBJ1-4	CASSTSEKLFF	TGTGCCAGCAGCACCAGTGAAAAACTGTTTTTT
TRBV9	medium-sized	NA	TRBJ2-5	CASSVAAAQETQYF	TGTGCCAGCAGCGTAGCGGCGGCACAAGAGACCCAGTACTTC
TRBV5-1	NA	NA	TRBJ1-5	CASSPNSPNDPQHF	TGCGCCAGCAGCCCCAACAGCCCCAATGACCCCCAGCATTTT
TRBV9	NA	TRBD1	TRBJ2-5	CASSALRGQWETQYF	TGTGCCAGCAGCGCACTCAGGGGGCAGTGGGAGACCCAGTACTTC
TRBV12-5	NA	NA	TRBJ1-2	CASGPSGTGAAYGYTF	TGTGCTAGTGGCCCTAGCGGGACGGGCGCTGCCTATGGCTACACCTTC
TRBV19	NA	NA	TRBJ1-1	CASSIGGRSNTEAFF	TGTGCCAGTAGTATAGGAGGGAGGTCGAACACTGAAGCTTTCTTT
TRBV3-1/TRBV3-2	NA	TRBD2	TRBJ2-5	CASSLTTSGGAAQYF	TGTGCCAGCAGCCTCACGACTAGCGGGGGGGCGGCCCAGTACTTC
TRBV3-1/TRBV3-2	once	TRBD1	TRBJ1-5	CASSPNRGNQPQHF	TGTGCCAGCAGCCCCAACAGGGGAAATCAGCCCCAGCATTTT
TRBV5-1	NA	NA	TRBJ2-3	CASSPLTSTDTQYF	TGCGCCAGCAGCCCCCTGACTAGCACAGATACGCAGTATTTT
TRBV11-2	NA	NA	TRBJ1-2	CASSLREGWNYGYTF	TGTGCCAGCAGCTTGCGGGAGGGCTGGAACTATGGCTACACCTTC
TRBV28	NA	NA	TRBJ2-7	CASSPRAYEQYF	TGTGCCAGCAGTCCGCGAGCGTACGAGCAGTACTTC
TRBV7-2	NA	TRBD1	TRBJ2-7	CASSFDGTGATYEQYF	TGTGCCAGCAGCTTCGATGGGACAGGGGCAACCTACGAGCAGTACTTC
TRBV5-1	NA	TRBD1	TRBJ1-1	CASSLGGGGNTEAFF	TGCGCCAGCAGCTTGGGAGGGGGCGGTAACACTGAAGCTTTCTTT
TRBV24-1	NA	TRBD1	TRBJ2-1	CATSDSRTGRFEQFF	TGTGCCACCAGTGATTCCCGGACAGGGCGTTTCGAGCAGTTCTTC
TRBV28	NA	TRBD1	TRBJ2-7	CASRDRVYEQYF	TGTGCCAGCCGGGACAGGGTCTACGAGCAGTACTTC
TRBV2	few	NA	TRBJ1-3	CASSAIATPGNTIYF	TGTGCCAGCAGTGCCATAGCGACTCCTGGAAACACCATATATTTT
TRBV5-4	NA	TRBD1	TRBJ2-5	CASSIRTGVETQYF	TGTGCCAGCAGCATACGGACAGGGGTGGAGACCCAGTACTTC
TRBV4-1	NA	NA	TRBJ1-3	CASSQEGGRVGNTIYF	TGCGCCAGCAGCCAAGAGGGGGGAAGAGTAGGAAACACCATATATTTT
TRBV19	NA	NA	TRBJ1-2	CASSSPRQDPSGGYTF	TGTGCCAGTAGTTCCCCCCGACAGGACCCCTCCGGGGGCTACACCTTC
TRBV7-8	few	NA	TRBJ1-5	CASTPGPFFTDGRGKQPQHF	TGTGCCAGCACCCCCGGGCCTTTCTTCACGGACGGGAGAGGGAAGCAGCCCCAGCATTTT
TRBV20-1	few	NA	TRBJ2-1	CSASLGLGAYEQFF	TGCAGTGCTAGTCTCGGACTGGGGGCGTATGAGCAGTTCTTC
TRBV3-1/TRBV3-2	NA	TRBD1	TRBJ1-5	CASSQGQGAGQPQHF	TGTGCCAGCAGCCAGGGACAGGGGGCCGGTCAGCCCCAGCATTTT
TRBV28	NA	TRBD1	TRBJ1-2	CASSLTGVTNYGYTF	TGTGCCAGCAGTCTAACAGGGGTCACTAACTATGGCTACACCTTC